This is a list of T cell receptor beta chains from one sample in a study of blood T cell repertoires in COVID-19. Profiled with immunoSEQ multiplex PCR; TCRdb holds only in-frame clones, not every one. The sample yields about 59,000 clones, over 75% seen once. Material for sequencing was peripheral blood. The origin of the receptors is a man in his 60s with acute or convalescent COVID-19. The CDR3 runs from the conserved cysteine through the conserved F or W. The order of the fields is J gene, D gene, V gene, clone size, CDR3 DNA, CDR3 protein. D genes are given only for firm matches. The size of a clone is reported for some rows only, either as once, few or many, or as a class for expanded clones.

>TRBJ1-3|TRBD1|TRBV4-1|-
TGCGCCAGCAGCCATGGACAGGGTGGTGGAAACACCATATATTTT
CASSHGQGGGNTIYF
>TRBJ2-7|TRBD1|TRBV5-1|-
TGCGCCAGCAGCTCGGTGGGACAGGGGCGTTACGAGCAGTACTTC
CASSSVGQGRYEQYF
>TRBJ2-1|-|TRBV27|-
TGTGCCAGCAGTTTTGCCCGGTTCGATGAGCAGTTCTTC
CASSFARFDEQFF
>TRBJ1-5|-|TRBV6-6|-
TGTGCCAGCAGTTACGCAGGGCCCAATCAGCCCCAGCATTTT
CASSYAGPNQPQHF
>TRBJ1-2|-|TRBV4-1|-
TGCGCCAGCAGCGAAGAGAGGTACTTCTATGGCTACACCTTC
CASSEERYFYGYTF
>TRBJ2-7|-|TRBV7-9|-
TGTGCCAGCTCTAGGCGGGACGGGACCTACGAGCAGTACTTC
CASSRRDGTYEQYF
>TRBJ2-7|-|TRBV5-1|-
TGCGCCAGCAGCCTGAACCGGGACACCGCCTCCCACGAGCAGTACTTC
CASSLNRDTASHEQYF
>TRBJ1-1|-|TRBV5-6|-
TGTGCCAGCAGCTGGGACATGGGCAACACTGAAGCTTTCTTT
CASSWDMGNTEAFF
>TRBJ2-5|TRBD1|TRBV28|-
TGTGCCAGCAGTTCCGACAGGGGGCTAATAGAGACCCAGTACTTC
CASSSDRGLIETQYF
>TRBJ2-1|TRBD1|TRBV5-1|-
TGCGCCAGCAGCCCCTATACTACAGGGGGCGCAGGGAATGAGCAGTTCTTC
CASSPYTTGGAGNEQFF
>TRBJ1-2|-|TRBV5-4|-
TGTGCCAGCAGCTTTCTGGCCTCCTATGGCTACACCTTC
CASSFLASYGYTF
>TRBJ1-1|TRBD1|TRBV27|once
TGTGCCAGCAGTGGAAACAGGGGAAGAAACACTGAAGCTTTCTTT
CASSGNRGRNTEAFF
>TRBJ2-3|-|TRBV30|many
TGTGCCTGGAGTGTACGGGGGGATACGCAGTATTTT
CAWSVRGDTQYF
>TRBJ1-3|TRBD1|TRBV3-1/TRBV3-2|-
TGTGCCAGCAGCCAATCAGGGGGCTCGGGAAACACCATATATTTT
CASSQSGGSGNTIYF
>TRBJ2-1|-|TRBV11-3|-
TGTGCCAGCAGCTCCCGTAGTGGGGCCGAGCAGTTCTTC
CASSSRSGAEQFF
>TRBJ2-5|TRBD1|TRBV19|-
TGTGCCAGTAGTATAGGACAGGGGCAGAAGACCCAGTACTTC
CASSIGQGQKTQYF
>TRBJ1-5|-|TRBV15|few
TGTGCCACCTCTCGGGCGAGGCTTAGGGGGAATCAGCCCCAGCATTTT
CATSRARLRGNQPQHF
>TRBJ2-3|-|TRBV7-2|-
TGTGCCAGCAGCTTAGCTAGTTCAGATACGCAGTATTTT
CASSLASSDTQYF
>TRBJ2-5|TRBD1|TRBV11-2|-
TGTGCCCCCAGGGGGCTAGGAGAGACCCAGTACTTC
CAPRGLGETQYF
>TRBJ2-7|-|TRBV7-6|-
TGTGCCAGCAGCTTAGTTTATGGTAGCGCCAACGAGCAGTACTTC
CASSLVYGSANEQYF
>TRBJ2-3|TRBD1|TRBV19|-
TGTGCCAGTAGTATTCAGGGGGCAAAAGATACGCAGTATTTT
CASSIQGAKDTQYF
>TRBJ2-7|-|TRBV6-1|once
TGTGCCAGCAGTGACCTCTACGAGCAGTACTTC
CASSDLYEQYF
>TRBJ2-5|TRBD2|TRBV28|-
TGTGCCAGCAGTTTATGGGCCGTACTAGCGGGGGGCCAAGAGACCCAGTACTTC
CASSLWAVLAGGQETQYF
>TRBJ2-2|-|TRBV7-9|-
TGTGCCAGCAGCTTAGTTCAACCAGCCGGGGAGCTGTTTTTT
CASSLVQPAGELFF
>TRBJ1-5|-|TRBV6-1|-
TGTGCCAGCAGTGAAGTGACAGGACAATTATTTAGCAATCAGCCCCAGCATTTT
CASSEVTGQLFSNQPQHF
>TRBJ1-2|TRBD1|TRBV7-2|-
TGTGCCAGCAGCTTAGATCACGGGACAGGGGGGGTTAGTGGCTACACCTTC
CASSLDHGTGGVSGYTF
>TRBJ2-3|-|TRBV15|-
TGTGCCACCAGCAGAGCTAGTCTCACAGATACGCAGTATTTT
CATSRASLTDTQYF
>TRBJ2-5|-|TRBV25-1|-
TGTGCCAGCAGTCGAGGAGAGTCACAGTACTTC
CASSRGESQYF
>TRBJ2-5|-|TRBV19|-
TGTGCCAGTAGTATAACTAGAGAGGAGACCCAGTACTTC
CASSITREETQYF
>TRBJ1-4|TRBD1|TRBV18|-
TGTGCCAGCTCACCCGACAGGGCAAATGAAAAACTGTTTTTT
CASSPDRANEKLFF
>TRBJ1-1|-|TRBV5-5|-
TGTGCCAGCAGCGCCGAGCGGGGGGCAAATTCTGAAGCTTTCTTT
CASSAERGANSEAFF
>TRBJ1-6|-|TRBV6-4|-
TGTGCCAGCAGTGAGGGGCGACAGGTCTATAATTCACCCCTCCACTTT
CASSEGRQVYNSPLHF
>TRBJ1-5|-|TRBV12-5|once
TGTGCTAGTGGTTTGGTAATCGGGCGGGGGGGAAAGGGCAATCAGCCCCAGCATTTT
CASGLVIGRGGKGNQPQHF
>TRBJ2-2|TRBD1|TRBV19|-
TGTGCCAGTAGTATTTGGACAGGGATTAACACCGGGGAGCTGTTTTTT
CASSIWTGINTGELFF
>TRBJ2-1|-|TRBV7-3|-
TGTGCCAGCAGCTTAATAATCGGGAGCTCCTACAATGAGCAGTTCTTC
CASSLIIGSSYNEQFF
>TRBJ2-1|TRBD2|TRBV4-2|few
TGTGCCAGCAGCCAAGAAGACCGAGGACTAGGGTACAATGAGCAGTTCTTC
CASSQEDRGLGYNEQFF
>TRBJ2-5|TRBD1|TRBV7-8|-
TGTGCCAGCAGCACCACTCGACAGGGTCGGGAGACCCAGTACTTC
CASSTTRQGRETQYF
>TRBJ1-1|TRBD1|TRBV7-9|-
TGTGCCAGCAGCTTATCAGCCGGAATCCGGGACAGTAAAGCTTTCTTT
CASSLSAGIRDSKAFF
>TRBJ1-2|-|TRBV6-1|-
TGTGCCAGCAGTGTCCGGGGGGGGGCAGGGCTCTATGGCTACACCTTC
CASSVRGGAGLYGYTF
>TRBJ1-4|-|TRBV5-5|-
TGTGCCAGCAGCTCCTTCGAGGGTAATGAAAAACTGTTTTTT
CASSSFEGNEKLFF
>TRBJ1-4|-|TRBV5-1|-
TGCGCCAGAGACAGTGAAAAACTGTTTTTT
CARDSEKLFF
>TRBJ2-7|TRBD1|TRBV27|-
TGTGCCAGCAGTCGGACCCCCGGGACAGGGATAGGCGAGCAGTACTTC
CASSRTPGTGIGEQYF
>TRBJ2-3|TRBD2|TRBV5-1|-
TGCGCCAGCAGCTTGGTTGCGGGGGGTGGAGATACGCAGTATTTT
CASSLVAGGGDTQYF
>TRBJ2-7|-|TRBV5-3|-
TGTGCCAGAAGCCTATCTTGCTACGAGCAGTACTTC
CARSLSCYEQYF
>TRBJ1-1|-|TRBV28|-
TGTGCCAGCAGTGTCGTGAACACTGAAGCTTTCTTT
CASSVVNTEAFF
>TRBJ2-1|-|TRBV10-3|-
TGTGCCATCAGTGACCCGGGGCGGGGGCGTTACAATGAGCAGTTCTTC
CAISDPGRGRYNEQFF
>TRBJ2-1|-|TRBV12-5|-
TGTGCTAGTGGTTTCCCCGCCGGGACAAGCTATGAGCAGTTCTTC
CASGFPAGTSYEQFF
>TRBJ2-7|TRBD1|TRBV7-3|once
TGTGCCAGCAGCCCTTTACAGGGGACCACCTACGAGCAGTACTTC
CASSPLQGTTYEQYF
>TRBJ1-3|TRBD1|TRBV7-8|-
TGTGCCAGCAGCTTACAGCCCGACAGGGTGGCCGGAAACACCATATATTTT
CASSLQPDRVAGNTIYF
>TRBJ2-1|TRBD2|TRBV28|-
TGTGCCAGCAGTTCGCCTCCGGGACTAGCGGGGGGGCTGAATGAGCAGTTCTTC
CASSSPPGLAGGLNEQFF
>TRBJ2-5|-|TRBV4-1|-
TGCGCCAGCAGCCAAACAACTACCCAAGAGACCCAGTACTTC
CASSQTTTQETQYF
>TRBJ2-3|TRBD2|TRBV9|once
TGTGCCAGCAGCCCGCAGGGTGGGACTAGAGGGTCCCCGCAGTATTTT
CASSPQGGTRGSPQYF
>TRBJ2-5|TRBD2|TRBV5-8|few
TGTGCCAGCAGCTTGGGGGCTAGCGGGGTAAAGACCCAGTACTTC
CASSLGASGVKTQYF
>TRBJ1-2|-|TRBV6-4|-
TGTGCCAGCAGTGACTCGATGGACGGGGGGCTCTATGGCTACACCTTC
CASSDSMDGGLYGYTF
>TRBJ2-6|-|TRBV9|-
TGTGCCAGCCTCAGGGCTGCAGGGGCCAACGTCCTGACTTTC
CASLRAAGANVLTF
>TRBJ2-1|TRBD2|TRBV6-1|-
TGTGCCAGCAGTGAACAAGCGGGGGGGCGGAATGAGCAGTTCTTC
CASSEQAGGRNEQFF
>TRBJ2-2|TRBD2|TRBV4-1|-
TGCGCCAGCAGCCGGGGACTAGCGGGGGGAAACACCGGGGAGCTGTTTTTT
CASSRGLAGGNTGELFF
>TRBJ2-2|-|TRBV6-1|-
TGTGCCAGCAGTGAAGCGGGGAGGTCCACCGGGGAGCTGTTTTTT
CASSEAGRSTGELFF
>TRBJ1-1|-|TRBV7-9|-
TGTGCCAGCGGCAATGAGGCTCTGACTGAAGCTTTCTTT
CASGNEALTEAFF
>TRBJ2-3|TRBD1|TRBV19|-
TGTGCCAGTAGTGGATGGACAGGGTCGAGCACAGATACGCAGTATTTT
CASSGWTGSSTDTQYF